These 21 T cell receptor beta chains were all obtained from the same sample, sequenced in a study of human T cells and chemical hapten exposure. TCRdb ran MiXCR on the RACE reads and lists one entry per CDR3 protein. Here the sample spans 120,000 or so distinct CDR3 sequences, 11% being singletons. Stated time point: patch test 3, about 24 weeks after DPC sensitization. The treatment here: therapeutic diphenylcyclopropenone sensitization with weekly scalp DPC. The source material was whole blood, sampled in connection with sensitization to the hapten diphenylcyclopropenone (DPC). Source of these receptors: a woman between 45 and 65 years old with alopecia areata. Some clones in this sample may be carry-over from other donors' samples.

This clonotype was picked up a small number of times. The chain joins TRBV9 to TRBJ2-7; 13 bases fit TRBD2. V lost 4 bases to trimming and J lost 3 bases; unmatched junction nucleotides: 7. This CDR3 contains 16 residues. Germline V lookup: CDR1 SGDLS, CDR2 YYNGEE. CDR3 region: CASSIGLAGVDYEQYF. In DNA form, the CDR3 reads TGTGCCAGCAGCATCGGACTAGCGGGGGTTGACTACGAGCAGTACTTC.

This clonotype came up a few times. The V call is TRBV6-2 or TRBV6-3, the J call TRBJ2-4; TRBD2 aligns across 10 bases. V dropped 2 bases and J dropped 5; count of bases not matched to a gene: 9. The CDR3 covers 17 residues. Germline CDR1 MNHEY, CDR2 SVGEGT. The CDR3 region is CASSYGLAVLGENIQYF. In DNA, the CDR3 is TGTGCCAGCAGTTACGGACTAGCGGTTCTAGGGGAAAACATTCAGTACTTC.

This clonotype was observed at least ten times. The V call is TRBV5-4, the J call TRBJ2-2, with 7 bases identical to TRBD1. This CDR3 region has 14 residues. The junction had 8 bases not matched to a gene; V was cut back by 6 bases and J by 6 bases. The germline V gene encodes CDR1 SGHNT and CDR2 YYREEE (reference sequence). CDR3 sequence: CASTSDRVPGELFF. The CDR3 nucleotides are TGTGCCAGCACCTCCGACAGGGTCCCCGGGGAGCTGTTTTTT.

In this sample, this clonotype turned up a few times. The chain recombines TRBV10-3 with TRBJ1-6; 7 bases map to TRBD1. The length of the CDR3 is 14 residues. Germline V gene data show CDR1 as ENHRY and CDR2 as SYGVKD. After removal of 10 bases from V and 0 bases from J, the junction contained 3 bases not matched to a gene. The CDR3 sequence: CATTGSSYNSPLHF. The CDR3 DNA reads as TGTGCCACGACAGGGAGCTCCTATAATTCACCCCTCCACTTT.

This clonotype was seen only a few times. The chain carries TRBV13 and TRBJ2-7; TRBD2 might be the D (5 bases). Germline V gene data show CDR1 as PRHDT and CDR2 as FYEKMQ (reference sequence). The CDR3 covers 14 residues. Trimming stripped 1 base from V and 0 bases from J, with 7 bases between. The CDR3 DNA sequence: TGTGCCAGCAGCTTAGCGGGGTTCTCCTACGAGCAGTACTTC. Encoded protein: CASSLAGFSYEQYF.

This clonotype appeared a few times. This chain uses TRBV20-1 with TRBJ2-7; 11 bases align to TRBD1. The CDR3 sequence is 15 residues long. Germline assignment: CDR1 DFQATT and CDR2 SNEGSKA (reference sequence). V was clipped by 0 bases and J by 5 bases; unmatched bases: 6. This CDR3 is CSARDSRTGGHEQYF. The CDR3 nucleotides are TGCAGTGCTAGAGATTCCCGGACAGGGGGCCACGAGCAGTACTTC.

This clonotype was counted between two and nine times. The rearrangement joins TRBV4-2 to TRBJ2-2, with 7 positions matching TRBD1. Germline V gives CDR1 LGHNA, CDR2 YNFKEQ. The CDR3 is made up of 15 amino acids. With 1 base clipped from V and 3 bases from J, the junction kept 2 bases outside the gene matches. The CDR3 here is CASSQAGGDTGELFF. CDR3 DNA: TGTGCCAGCAGCCAAGCAGGGGGTGACACCGGGGAGCTGTTTTTT.

The V gene is TRBV5-1, the J gene TRBJ2-3, with D perhaps TRBD2 (5 bases). Germline V lookup: CDR1 SGHRS, CDR2 YFSETQ. The CDR3 consists of 15 residues. Trimming stripped 4 bases from V and 0 bases from J, with 12 bases between. The CDR3 sequence: CASSTGRTSTDTQYF. Written as DNA, the CDR3 is TGCGCCAGCAGCACCGGACGGACTAGCACAGATACGCAGTATTTT.

The V call is TRBV3-2, the J call TRBJ2-3; the DNA was not compared with TRBD1, the D call given in the table. TRBV3-2 is deemed a pseudogene. The CDR3 consists of 15 residues. This CDR3 reads CASSHPGQSTDTQYF. The CDR3 DNA reads TGTGCCAGCAGCCATCCGGGACAGAGCACAGATACGCAGTATTTT.

The rearrangement joins TRBV5-1 to TRBJ1-1, with 7 bases matching TRBD1. Germline V gene data show CDR1 as SGHRS and CDR2 as YFSETQ. CDR3 length equals 15 residues. The ends lost 3 bases at V and 0 bases at J; junction bases unmatched: 5. The CDR3 region is CASSWEGAVNTEAFF. In DNA form, the CDR3 reads TGCGCCAGCAGCTGGGAGGGGGCGGTGAACACTGAAGCTTTCTTT. Full variable domain (missing parts from reference TRBV5-1 and TRBJ1-1): KAGVTQTPRYLIKTRGQQVTLSCSPISGHRSVSWYQQTPGQGLQFLFEYFSETQRNKGNFPGRFSGRQFSNSRSEMNVSTLELGDSALYLCASSWEGAVNTEAFFGQGTRLTVV.

This clonotype was counted only a few times. The rearrangement uses TRBV6-5 and TRBJ1-1, with 8 bases aligning to TRBD1. The J segment lost 0 bases and the V segment lost 4 bases, leaving 1 base of the junction unmatched. The CDR3 is 14 amino acids. Looked up from germline, CDR1 is MNHEY and CDR2 is SVGAGI. The CDR3: CASSSTGVNTEAFF. CDR3 nucleotides: TGTGCCAGCAGTTCGACAGGGGTGAACACTGAAGCTTTCTTT.

This chain links TRBV13 with TRBJ2-3; 7 bases are a match to TRBD2. The ends lost 5 bases at V and 4 bases at J; junction bases unmatched: 12. CDR1 and CDR2 from the germline V gene are PRHDT and FYEKMQ (reference sequence). The CDR3 is 16 residues long. The CDR3: CASSPAGVTSPDTQYF. CDR3 in DNA: TGTGCCAGCAGCCCAGCCGGGGTGACTAGCCCAGATACGCAGTATTTT.

This clonotype has more than one count but fewer than ten. The chain has TRBV6-5 and TRBJ2-7; 10 bases align to TRBD1. Unmatched junction bases numbered 5, after V lost 0 bases and J lost 6 bases. Germline V CDR1 and CDR2: MNHEY, SVGAGI. This CDR3 contains 15 residues. In DNA, the CDR3 is TGTGCCAGCAGTTACTCGGGGGACAGGGGTGGCGAGCAGTACTTC. Protein: CASSYSGDRGGEQYF.

The J gene is TRBJ1-5, the V gene TRBV6-2 or TRBV6-3, with D possibly being TRBD1 (5 bases). The V and J ends lost 3 bases and 4 bases respectively, with 10 bases between them. Germline V gives CDR1 MNHEY, CDR2 SVGEGT. This CDR3 is built from 14 residues. Written as DNA, the CDR3 is TGTGCCAGCAGTTATCCAGGGACTAATCAGCCCCAGCATTTT. Encoded protein: CASSYPGTNQPQHF.

In DNA form, the CDR3 reads TGCGCCAGCAGCTGGAACAGGGCGATGAACACTGAAGCTTTCTTT. Encoded protein: CASSWNRAMNTEAFF. The V gene is TRBV4-3, the J gene TRBJ1-1; a weak D match, TRBD1 (6 bases). This CDR3 spans 15 amino acids. The germline V gene encodes CDR1 LGHNA and CDR2 YSLEER. The V gene lost 5 bases and the J gene lost 0 bases, with 13 bases spanning the gap.

Comment on this clonotype: One junction end disagrees with the germline gene, perhaps due to a read error. The chain recombines TRBV20-1 with TRBJ2-3; tentative D call: TRBD2 (5 bases). Germline V gene data show CDR1 as DFQATT and CDR2 as SNEGSKA (reference sequence). The CDR3 is made up of 15 amino acids. The CDR3 spells CSSSWLASNTDTQYF. In nucleotides, the CDR3 is TGCAGTTCTAGTTGGCTAGCCAGCAATACAGATACGCAGTATTTT.

In its sample, this clonotype was seen a few times. This sequence joins TRBV6-5 and TRBJ2-7; 7 nucleotides align to TRBD2. The CDR3 length is 16 residues. The ends lost 2 bases at V and 3 bases at J; junction bases unmatched: 10. Germline lookup yields CDR1 MNHEY and CDR2 SVGAGI. The CDR3 sequence: CASSYSSSGGYYEQYF. The CDR3 DNA reads as TGTGCCAGCAGTTACAGCTCTAGCGGAGGTTACTACGAGCAGTACTTC.

The chain joins TRBV9 to TRBJ1-1; 7 bases are a match to TRBD1. The CDR3 sequence is 13 residues long. The germline gives CDR1 SGDLS, CDR2 YYNGEE. V shed 4 bases, J shed 8 bases, and the junction held 8 bases outside the gene matches. The CDR3 reads CASSPKGGREAFF. In DNA form, the CDR3 reads TGTGCCAGCAGCCCTAAAGGGGGCCGGGAAGCTTTCTTT.

This chain links TRBV12-3 or TRBV12-4 with TRBJ2-7, with D maybe TRBD2 (6 bases). V was trimmed by 2 bases and J by 11 bases, leaving 13 bases between them. The CDR3 covers 12 residues. This chain's CDR3 is CASSLSLAREYF. CDR3 DNA sequence: TGTGCCAGCAGTTTATCCCTAGCGAGGGAGTACTTC.

This clonotype was counted at least ten times. The chain links TRBV20-1 to TRBJ2-7, with D hard to call. Germline CDR1 DFQATT, CDR2 SNEGSKA (reference sequence). The CDR3 is 12 residues long. The ends were cut back, 3 bases at V and 2 bases at J, with 8 bases in the middle. The CDR3 DNA follows: TGCAGTGCTAGTCCAGCCACCTACGAGCAGTACTTC. This codes for CSASPATYEQYF.

Of note for this clonotype: An end of the junction differs from the germline gene, which may be a read error. The rearrangement uses TRBV11-3 and TRBJ2-3; D call uncertain. The length of the CDR3 is 13 residues. The germline V gene encodes CDR1 SGHNT and CDR2 YENEEA. The CDR3 is CASSPGSIDTQYF. The CDR3, as DNA: TGTGCCAGCAGCCCCGGCAGCATAGATACGCAGTATTTT.